Shown below are 27 T cell receptor beta chains from a single sample sequenced in a study of CD8 T cells in ankylosing spondylitis. Study-wide findings and caveats: What seemed typical of ankylosing spondylitis blood was a TCR beta motif built from 7 or 8 highly homologous variants.

TCRdb re-derived calls from the 5' RACE reads in MiXCR, one entry per CDR3 protein. The data hold around 540,000 distinct CDR3 sequences, with roughly an eighth observed a single time. For these receptors, no antigen is known. The sequenced sample consisted of blood, either unsorted or a sorted T cell fraction (not recorded which). The receptors were gathered from a male donor with ankylosing spondylitis.

The chain couples TRBV18 to TRBJ1-4; D call uncertain. This CDR3 spans 14 amino acids. V was cut by 5 bases and J by 6 bases, with 13 bases left in between. The germline CDR1 and CDR2 sequences are KGHSH and LQKENI. This chain's CDR3 is CASSAQGRDEKLFF. The CDR3 DNA follows: TGTGCCAGCTCAGCCCAAGGGCGCGATGAAAAACTGTTTTTT.

In DNA, the CDR3 is TGTGCCAGCAGCCCGACAGGGGTCTACGAGCAGTACGTC. Protein product: CASSPTGVYEQYV. J is TRBJ2-7 and V is TRBV12-3 or TRBV12-4; 8 bases map to TRBD1. The CDR3 runs to 13 residues. V gave up 6 bases and J gave up 3 bases; unmatched junction bases: 4.

This clonotype has a count of ten or more. V is TRBV6-1 and J is TRBJ2-1; 7 nucleotides align to TRBD2. The V gene end was trimmed by 8 bases and the J gene end by 0 bases; junction bases not matched to a gene: 13. This CDR3 region has 17 residues. Per the germline V gene, CDR1 is MNHNS and CDR2 is SASEGT. The CDR3 bases are TGTGCCAGCTCCCTAACGGCGGCGGGAGCCTCCTACAATGAGCAGTTCTTC. Residues: CASSLTAAGASYNEQFF.

The table lists this clonotype with a few counts. The chain couples TRBV2 to TRBJ1-5; D not resolved. Per the germline V gene, CDR1 is SNHLY and CDR2 is FYNNEI. The CDR3 covers 14 residues. The V end lost 2 bases, the J end lost 2 bases, and 7 bases lay between the germline ends. This chain's CDR3 is CASSEFGGNQPQHF. The CDR3 region has the DNA TGTGCCAGCAGTGAATTTGGGGGCAATCAGCCCCAGCATTTT.

This clonotype appeared many times. This chain joins TRBV29-1 and TRBJ1-1; 7 bases are a match to TRBD1. Germline trimming cut 7 bases from V and 7 bases from J; bases unmatched to any gene: 6. Germline V CDR1 and CDR2: SQVTM, ANQGSEA. This CDR3 region has 11 residues. CDR3 DNA sequence: TGCAGCGACTCCAGGGGGGGTGAAGCTTTCTTT. Encoded protein: CSDSRGGEAFF.

The chain joins TRBV7-8 to TRBJ2-1; TRBD2 agrees at 11 bases. The length of the CDR3 is 15 residues. Germline CDR1 is SGHVS and CDR2 is FQNEAQ. The trim removed 5 bases at V and 8 bases at J, leaving 8 bases unmatched. The CDR3 is CASSKGLAVRDEQFF. The CDR3 coding sequence is TGTGCCAGCAGCAAGGGACTAGCGGTCCGCGATGAGCAGTTCTTC.

This clonotype has at least ten counts. The rearrangement joins TRBV5-1 to TRBJ2-2; 7 nucleotides match TRBD1. The ends lost 5 bases at V and 5 bases at J; junction bases unmatched: 6. The CDR3 is 14 amino acids. CDR1 and CDR2 (germline): SGHRS, YFSETQ. The chain's CDR3 is CASSLTGRTGELFF. The CDR3 DNA reads TGCGCCAGCAGTCTGACAGGGCGGACCGGGGAGCTGTTTTTT.

In this sample, this clonotype turned up a few times. The CDR3 DNA reads as TGTGCCAGCAGTATCCGGGACAGGGGGCTAAGCGGGCGATCCTACAATGAGCAGTTCTTC. It is translated as CASSIRDRGLSGRSYNEQFF. The chain uses TRBV12-3 or TRBV12-4 and TRBJ2-1, with 12 bases fitting TRBD1. Trimming removed 5 bases from V and 1 base from J; junction bases left unmatched: 15. The CDR3 sequence is 20 residues long.

DNA for the CDR3: TGTGCCATCAGTCCGGTGGGTCTCTACAATGAGCAGTTCTTC. The encoded protein is CAISPVGLYNEQFF. The genes are TRBV10-3 and TRBJ2-1; D ambiguous. V lost 5 bases and J lost 3, with 11 bases in between. The CDR3 is made up of 14 amino acids. CDR1 ENHRY and CDR2 SYGVKD come from the germline V gene.

The gene calls are TRBV15 and TRBJ2-5; a weak D match, TRBD1 (6 bases). Trimming took off 4 bases at V and 5 bases at J, with 11 bases between the two ends. From germline, CDR1 is LNHNV and CDR2 YYDKDF (reference sequence). This CDR3 comprises 13 residues. This CDR3 is CATSKGGRETQYF. CDR3 DNA: TGTGCCACCAGCAAAGGGGGTCGCGAGACCCAGTACTTC.

This clonotype was found a few times. The V and J genes are TRBV15 and TRBJ1-2; D is unresolved. Trimming shortened V by 4 bases and J by 0 bases, and 3 bases separated the two germline ends. This CDR3 spans 12 amino acids. Germline lookup yields CDR1 LNHNV and CDR2 YYDKDF (reference sequence). CDR3 sequence reads: CATSTPNYGYTF. CDR3 DNA: TGTGCCACCAGCACGCCTAACTATGGCTACACCTTC.

This chain uses TRBV19 with TRBJ2-2, with TRBD2 matching over 12 bases. The junction had 7 bases not matched to a gene; V was cut back by 7 bases and J by 4 bases. Germline V gene data show CDR1 as LNHDA and CDR2 as SQIVND (reference sequence). This CDR3 region has 16 residues. The DNA of the CDR3 is TGTGCCAGTACCCTTGGGGGACTAGCGGGCACCGGGGAGCTGTTTTTT. Its translation is CASTLGGLAGTGELFF. Variable domain in full (rest from reference TRBV19 and TRBJ2-2): DGGITQSPKYLFRKEGQNVTLSCEQNLNHDAMYWYRQDPGQGLRLIYYSQIVNDFQKGDIAEGYSVSREKKESFPLTVTSAQKNPTAFYLCASTLGGLAGTGELFFGEGSRLTVL.

This clonotype was found a few times. V is TRBV30 and J is TRBJ2-1; D may be TRBD1 or TRBD2 (5 bases each). There are 15 residues in the CDR3. V was pared by 0 bases and J by 8 bases, with 17 bases between. Germline CDR1 GTSNPN, CDR2 SVGIG (reference sequence). In nucleotides, the CDR3 is TGTGCCTGGAGTGTACGGATTGGGGGATCGGATGAGCAGTTCTTC. Protein product: CAWSVRIGGSDEQFF.

This clonotype was detected many times. The chain combines TRBV20-1 with TRBJ1-1, with a possible D match to TRBD1 (6 bases). The CDR3 consists of 14 residues. The V gene lost 0 bases and the J gene lost 1 base, with 9 bases spanning the gap. Germline V gene data show CDR1 as DFQATT and CDR2 as SNEGSKA (reference sequence). The CDR3 region is CSAREQGRNTEAFF. The CDR3, as DNA: TGCAGTGCTAGAGAACAGGGAAGGAACACTGAAGCTTTCTTT.

The chain employs TRBV11-3 and TRBJ1-1; D gene ambiguous. This CDR3 has 15 amino acids. CDR1 SGHNT and CDR2 YENEEA come from the germline V gene. V dropped 5 bases and J dropped 10 bases, with 23 bases sitting between them. The CDR3 DNA sequence: TGTGCCAGCAGCAAGCAGACCGCGGGCCCGGTGGGAGCTTTCTTT. It translates to CASSKQTAGPVGAFF.

This clonotype was counted only a few times. The CDR3 sequence is CASSMSGLAGGYEQYV. The CDR3 DNA follows: TGCGCCAGCAGCATGTCCGGACTAGCGGGAGGGTACGAGCAGTACGTC. This chain uses TRBV5-1 with TRBJ2-7; TRBD2 matches 15 bases. The CDR3 spans 16 residues. Germline assignment: CDR1 SGHRS and CDR2 YFSETQ. The V gene end was trimmed by 4 bases and the J gene end by 4 bases; junction bases not matched to a gene: 6.

V and J are TRBV7-9 and TRBJ1-6, with 10 bases aligning to TRBD1. Germline CDR1 and CDR2: SEHNR and FQNEAQ (reference sequence). This CDR3 contains 15 residues. Trimming took 5 bases from V and 8 from J; bases not matched to a gene: 6. CDR3 nucleotide sequence: TGTGCCAGCAGCCGCAGACAGGGGGCTGATTCACCCCTCCACTTT. It is translated as CASSRRQGADSPLHF. The variable domain in full, completed from reference TRBV7-9 and TRBJ1-6, reads DTGVSQNPRHKITKRGQNVTFRCDPISEHNRLYWYRQTLGQGPEFLTYFQNEAQLEKSRLLSDRFSAERPKGSFSTLEIQRTEQGDSAMYLCASSRRQGADSPLHFGNGTRLTVT.

The chain couples TRBV5-5 to TRBJ2-7, with D uncertain. CDR3 length equals 15 residues. V lost 4 bases to trimming and J lost 3 bases, with 17 bases between them. Germline CDR1 reads SGHKS; CDR2 reads YYEKEE (reference sequence). The CDR3, as DNA: TGTGCCAGCAGCCCTACGCTATTTAGTCTCTACGAGCAGTACTTC. Encoded protein: CASSPTLFSLYEQYF. Complete variable domain (other parts from reference TRBV5-5 and TRBJ2-7): DAGVTQSPTHLIKTRGQQVTLRCSPISGHKSVSWYQQVLGQGPQFIFQYYEKEERGRGNFPDRFSARQFPNYSSELNVNALLLGDSALYLCASSPTLFSLYEQYFGPGTRLTVT.

As DNA, the CDR3 is TGTGCCAGCGGCGAGTGGGAGACCCAGTACTTC. As protein: CASGEWETQYF. The V and J genes are TRBV7-6 and TRBJ2-5, with D unresolved. The CDR3 has 11 residues. V dropped 8 bases and J dropped 5 bases, with 9 bases sitting between them. CDR1 and CDR2 from the germline V gene are SGHVS and FNYEAQ.

This clonotype occurred a few times. V and J are TRBV7-9 and TRBJ2-1; 8 bases fit TRBD1. Looked up from germline, CDR1 is SEHNR and CDR2 is FQNEAQ (reference sequence). The CDR3 has 15 residues. Trimming at V came to 4 bases and at J to 6 bases, leaving 8 bases not matched to a gene. CDR3 sequence reads: CASSSGQGWPNEQFF. The DNA for the CDR3 is TGTGCCAGCAGCTCCGGACAGGGATGGCCCAATGAGCAGTTCTTC.

This chain links TRBV30 with TRBJ1-6; D perhaps matches TRBD1 (6 bases). This CDR3 region has 14 residues. Trimming pared 0 bases from V and 6 bases from J, leaving 9 bases between. From germline, CDR1 is GTSNPN and CDR2 SVGIG (reference sequence). This CDR3 is CAWSVLRGNSPLHF. CDR3 nucleotide sequence: TGTGCCTGGAGTGTACTCAGGGGTAATTCACCCCTCCACTTT.

This clonotype was seen many times. CDR3 region: CATSDLTRTKGAFF. The CDR3 DNA is TGTGCCACCAGTGATTTAACCCGGACTAAAGGGGCTTTCTTT. The gene calls are TRBV24-1 and TRBJ1-1; D is undetermined. In germline, CDR1 is KGHDR, CDR2 SFDVKD. V was pared by 1 base and J by 11 bases, with 16 bases between. The CDR3 is made up of 14 amino acids.

The chain joins TRBV5-6 to TRBJ2-7; no reliable D call. V was shortened by 0 bases and J by 3 bases, with 16 bases between the two germline ends. Germline values: CDR1 SGHDT, CDR2 YYEEEE. The CDR3 loop spans 16 amino acids. The CDR3 loop is CASSLAAAILDYEQYF. The CDR3 DNA is TGTGCCAGCAGCTTGGCGGCAGCGATACTTGACTACGAGCAGTACTTC.

In this sample, this clonotype turned up a few times. This chain connects TRBV10-1 to TRBJ2-3, with TRBD2 as a possible D gene (5 bases). There are 15 residues in the CDR3. In germline, CDR1 is WNHNN, CDR2 SYGVQD (reference sequence). Trimming removed 6 bases from V and 0 bases from J, with 13 bases in between. CDR3 amino acids: CASSPGLKSTDTQYF. The CDR3 DNA is TGCGCCAGCAGCCCAGGACTGAAAAGCACAGATACGCAGTATTTT.

This clonotype was detected many times. This sequence joins TRBV10-3 and TRBJ2-5; D might be TRBD1 or TRBD2, each matching 6 bases. The germline V gene has CDR1 ENHRY and CDR2 SYGVKD. CDR3 length: 13 amino acids. V was cut by 7 bases and J by 4 bases, with 13 bases left in between. The CDR3 DNA is TGTGCCATCATGAGAGAGGGGGGAGAGACCCAGTACTTC. This translates into CAIMREGGETQYF.

This chain connects TRBV20-1 to TRBJ1-1, with a weak D call TRBD1 (6 bases). The CDR3 totals 13 residues. Trimming removed 4 bases at V and 2 bases at J, with 11 bases between. Germline lookup yields CDR1 DFQATT and CDR2 SNEGSKA (reference sequence). CDR3 region: CSAMEGGNTEAFF. CDR3 in DNA: TGCAGTGCTATGGAGGGGGGAAACACTGAAGCTTTCTTT.

V gene TRBV6-1 combines with J gene TRBJ1-1; D is undetermined. Germline CDR1 and CDR2: MNHNS and SASEGT. V lost 1 base, J lost 5 bases, and 14 bases lay in between. This CDR3 is 15 amino acids long. Written as DNA, the CDR3 is TGTGCCAGCAGTGAAGTACTGGGGATGGGAACTGAAGCTTTCTTT. It translates to CASSEVLGMGTEAFF.